A selection of T cell receptor beta chains follows, all from one sample in a study of early T cells in non-severe SARS-CoV-2 infection. MiXCR, applied by TCRdb to the 5' RACE reads, yields one record per CDR3 protein. The data hold about 36,000 distinct CDR3 sequences, with 6.8% observed a single time. This specimen consisted of whole blood, obtained at baseline. The source of these receptors is an adult who was a healthcare worker with PCR-confirmed SARS-CoV-2 infection or an uninfected control (not recorded which). CDR3s include the opening cysteine and the closing phenylalanine or tryptophan. The D gene is left open where the match is weak. Not every row has a clone size; where given, it reads once, few, many or a size class.

V: TRBV28
D: TRBD2
J: TRBJ2-1
size: few
DNA: TGTGCCAGCAGTCAACTAGCGGGAGGGTACCATGAGCAGTTCTTC
CDR3: CASSQLAGGYHEQFF

V: TRBV28
D: TRBD1
J: TRBJ1-2
size: few
DNA: TGTGCCAGCAGACCGGGACAGGGTTTCTATGGCTACACCTTC
CDR3: CASRPGQGFYGYTF

V: TRBV7-3
D: NA
J: TRBJ2-7
size: many
DNA: TGTGCCAGCAGCCCAGACAGGAGTTCCTACGAGCAGTACTTC
CDR3: CASSPDRSSYEQYF

V: TRBV12-3/TRBV12-4
D: NA
J: TRBJ1-6
size: many
DNA: TGTGCCAGCAGTTCCGATTCTGGGGTTGCACCCCTCCACTTT
CDR3: CASSSDSGVAPLHF

V: TRBV7-6
D: NA
J: TRBJ2-2
size: few
DNA: TGTGCCAGCAGCGCGGCCATAATGGCAGCCGGGGAGCTGTTTTTT
CDR3: CASSAAIMAAGELFF

V: TRBV3-1
D: TRBD2
J: TRBJ2-3
size: NA
DNA: TGTGCCAGCAGCCAAGGTCCGGGGGGATATACGCAGTATTTT
CDR3: CASSQGPGGYTQYF

V: TRBV20-1
D: TRBD1
J: TRBJ2-5
size: many
DNA: TGCAGTGCTAGAGACACCGGGACAGGCGTCAAGGAGACCCAGTACTTC
CDR3: CSARDTGTGVKETQYF

V: TRBV2
D: NA
J: TRBJ1-2
size: few
DNA: TGTGCCAGCAGTGAGCGGCAGGGTTATGGCTACACCTTC
CDR3: CASSERQGYGYTF

V: TRBV20-1
D: NA
J: TRBJ1-1
size: many
DNA: TGCAGTGCTCCCGACAGGAACACTGAAGCTTTCTTT
CDR3: CSAPDRNTEAFF

V: TRBV2
D: TRBD1
J: TRBJ1-1
size: many
DNA: TGTGCCAGCAGTGGGGAAACAGGGGCTCGTGAAGCTTTCTTT
CDR3: CASSGETGAREAFF

V: TRBV27
D: TRBD1
J: TRBJ2-7
size: few
DNA: TGTGCCAGCAGCGGGACAGGGACGTCCTACGAGCAGTACTTC
CDR3: CASSGTGTSYEQYF

V: TRBV25-1
D: NA
J: TRBJ2-3
size: few
DNA: TGTGCCAGCAGTGTATGGGGGCACACAGATACGCAGTATTTT
CDR3: CASSVWGHTDTQYF

V: TRBV5-1
D: TRBD1
J: TRBJ2-2
size: many
DNA: TGCGCCAGCAGCACTGACAGGGGCAGCACCGGGGAGCTGTTTTTT
CDR3: CASSTDRGSTGELFF

V: TRBV28
D: TRBD2
J: TRBJ2-1
size: many
DNA: TGTGCCAGCAGTTTAGGACTAGCGGGGCCCGAGGTCTTC
CDR3: CASSLGLAGPEVF

V: TRBV20-1
D: TRBD1
J: TRBJ2-7
size: few
DNA: TGCAGTGCTAGAGTGAGAGGTCGTACTACCCGTGACAGGGCACTTTACGAGCAGTACTTC
CDR3: CSARVRGRTTRDRALYEQYF

V: TRBV3-1
D: NA
J: TRBJ1-6
size: many
DNA: TGTGCCAGCAGCCAAGACCGATACGCACCCCTCCACTTT
CDR3: CASSQDRYAPLHF

V: TRBV19
D: NA
J: TRBJ2-1
size: many
DNA: TGTGCCAGTAGTATTGGGGGAGGTGGCTACAATGAGCAGTTCTTC
CDR3: CASSIGGGGYNEQFF

V: TRBV10-3
D: NA
J: TRBJ2-3
size: many
DNA: TGTGCCATCAGTGATAGCACAGATACGCAGTATTTT
CDR3: CAISDSTDTQYF

V: TRBV5-1
D: NA
J: TRBJ2-1
size: many
DNA: TGCGCCAGCAGCTTGGTTGGGGATTACAATGAGCAGTTCTTC
CDR3: CASSLVGDYNEQFF

V: TRBV20-1
D: TRBD1
J: TRBJ1-5
size: many
DNA: TGCAGTGCCAGTCCCCTGGACAGGGACCATCAGCCCCAGCATTTT
CDR3: CSASPLDRDHQPQHF

V: TRBV6-5
D: TRBD2
J: TRBJ2-7
size: NA
DNA: TGTGCCAGCAGTAGAGCGGGAGTCTACGAGCAGTACTTC
CDR3: CASSRAGVYEQYF

V: TRBV29-1
D: TRBD2
J: TRBJ2-5
size: NA
DNA: TGCAGCGGTATGGGTTCTAGCGGAAACCAAGAGACCCAGTACTTC
CDR3: CSGMGSSGNQETQYF

V: TRBV11-3
D: TRBD1
J: TRBJ2-2
size: NA
DNA: TGTGCCAGCAGCCACCGACAGGGTAACACCGGGGAGCTGTTTTTT
CDR3: CASSHRQGNTGELFF

V: TRBV28
D: NA
J: TRBJ2-1
size: NA
DNA: TGTGCCAGCAGTTTGTCCCTCAATGAGCAGTTCTTC
CDR3: CASSLSLNEQFF

V: TRBV5-1
D: NA
J: TRBJ2-2
size: NA
DNA: TGCGCCAGCAGCTTGATACGGGGCGGGGAGCTGTTTTTT
CDR3: CASSLIRGGELFF

V: TRBV6-2/TRBV6-3
D: NA
J: TRBJ2-6
size: many
DNA: TGTGCCAGCAGTTATTCAAACAGGTTTAGTTTGTCTGGGGCCAACGTCCTGACTTTC
CDR3: CASSYSNRFSLSGANVLTF

V: TRBV24-1
D: TRBD2
J: TRBJ2-1
size: once
DNA: TGTGCCACCAGTGACGGACTAGCGGTTTACAATGAGCAGTTCTTC
CDR3: CATSDGLAVYNEQFF

V: TRBV27
D: NA
J: TRBJ1-1
size: NA
DNA: TGTGCCAGCAGTTCGACGGCTAACACTGAAGCTTTCTTT
CDR3: CASSSTANTEAFF

V: TRBV9
D: NA
J: TRBJ2-1
size: few
DNA: TGTGTCAGCAGCGTTGGCGGAACAACCTACAATGAGCAGTTCTTC
CDR3: CVSSVGGTTYNEQFF

V: TRBV12-3/TRBV12-4
D: NA
J: TRBJ1-3
size: few
DNA: TGTGCCAGCAGTCCGACTGTCATGAGCTCTGGAAACACCATATATTTT
CDR3: CASSPTVMSSGNTIYF

V: TRBV6-5
D: NA
J: TRBJ1-1
size: many
DNA: TGTGCCAGCAGGATTGAATTGGGGATTACTGAAGCTTTCTTT
CDR3: CASRIELGITEAFF

V: TRBV29-1
D: NA
J: TRBJ2-1
size: many
DNA: TGCAGCGTAGGTGAGCAGTTCTTC
CDR3: CSVGEQFF

V: TRBV6-5
D: NA
J: TRBJ1-1
size: NA
DNA: TGTGCCAGCAGTTCCCCCACTGAAGCTTTCTTT
CDR3: CASSSPTEAFF

V: TRBV5-6
D: TRBD2
J: TRBJ2-3
size: many
DNA: TGTGCCAGCAGCGGCGGGTCACCAGGGACTAGCGGGCGGCAGTATTTT
CDR3: CASSGGSPGTSGRQYF

V: TRBV7-8
D: TRBD2
J: TRBJ2-2
size: NA
DNA: TGTGCCAGCAGAATAGCGTGGGGGTCGCGGGAGGGATCCGGGGAGCTGTTTTTT
CDR3: CASRIAWGSREGSGELFF

V: TRBV19
D: NA
J: TRBJ1-5
size: many
DNA: TGTGCCAGTACCCCTTGGAGAGGAGCCAATCAGCCCCAGCATTTT
CDR3: CASTPWRGANQPQHF

V: TRBV7-3
D: NA
J: TRBJ2-6
size: NA
DNA: TGTGCCAGCAGCTATTTGCATTCTGGGGCCAACGTCCTGACTTTC
CDR3: CASSYLHSGANVLTF

V: TRBV28
D: TRBD2
J: TRBJ2-1
size: many
DNA: TGTGCCAGCATCTTAGCGGGAGGCTCCTACAATGAGCAGTTCTTC
CDR3: CASILAGGSYNEQFF

V: TRBV30
D: NA
J: TRBJ1-5
size: few
DNA: TGTGCCTGGAGTGACAGGGTAGATCAGCCCCAGCATTTT
CDR3: CAWSDRVDQPQHF

V: TRBV27
D: TRBD1
J: TRBJ2-1
size: many
DNA: TGTGCCAGCAGTTTGGGACAGGGGACGGATGAGCAGTTCTTC
CDR3: CASSLGQGTDEQFF

V: TRBV28
D: TRBD2
J: TRBJ2-1
size: NA
DNA: TGTGCCAGCAGTTTTCTAGCGGGGGGTAGGAATGAGCAGTTCTTC
CDR3: CASSFLAGGRNEQFF